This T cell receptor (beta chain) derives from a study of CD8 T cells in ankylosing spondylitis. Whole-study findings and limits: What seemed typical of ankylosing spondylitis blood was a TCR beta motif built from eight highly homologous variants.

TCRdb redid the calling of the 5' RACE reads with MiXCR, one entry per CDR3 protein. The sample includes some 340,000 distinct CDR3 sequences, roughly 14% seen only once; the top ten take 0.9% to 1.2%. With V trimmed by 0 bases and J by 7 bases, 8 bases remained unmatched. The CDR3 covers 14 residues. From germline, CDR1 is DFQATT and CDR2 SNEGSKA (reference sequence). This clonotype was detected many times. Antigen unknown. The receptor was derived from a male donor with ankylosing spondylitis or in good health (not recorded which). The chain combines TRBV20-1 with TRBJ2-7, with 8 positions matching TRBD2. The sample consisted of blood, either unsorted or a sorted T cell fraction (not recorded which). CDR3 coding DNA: TGCAGTGCTAGAGAGAGCGGGAGCACCCCTGAGCAGTACTTC. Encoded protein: CSARESGSTPEQYF.